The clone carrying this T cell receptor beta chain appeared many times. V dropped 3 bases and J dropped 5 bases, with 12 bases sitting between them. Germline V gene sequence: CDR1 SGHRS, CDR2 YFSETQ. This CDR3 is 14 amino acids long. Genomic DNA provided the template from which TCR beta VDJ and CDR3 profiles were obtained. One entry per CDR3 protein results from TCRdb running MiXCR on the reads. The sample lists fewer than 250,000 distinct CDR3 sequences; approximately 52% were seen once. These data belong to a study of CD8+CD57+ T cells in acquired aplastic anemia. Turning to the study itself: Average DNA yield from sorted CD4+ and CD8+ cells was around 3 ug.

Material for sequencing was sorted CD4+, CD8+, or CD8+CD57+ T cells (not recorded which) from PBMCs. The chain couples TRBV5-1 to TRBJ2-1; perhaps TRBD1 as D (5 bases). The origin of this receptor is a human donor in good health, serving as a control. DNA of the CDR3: TGCGCCAGCAGCTCCCCCGACAGAGACAATGAGCAGTTCTTC. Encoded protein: CASSSPDRDNEQFF.